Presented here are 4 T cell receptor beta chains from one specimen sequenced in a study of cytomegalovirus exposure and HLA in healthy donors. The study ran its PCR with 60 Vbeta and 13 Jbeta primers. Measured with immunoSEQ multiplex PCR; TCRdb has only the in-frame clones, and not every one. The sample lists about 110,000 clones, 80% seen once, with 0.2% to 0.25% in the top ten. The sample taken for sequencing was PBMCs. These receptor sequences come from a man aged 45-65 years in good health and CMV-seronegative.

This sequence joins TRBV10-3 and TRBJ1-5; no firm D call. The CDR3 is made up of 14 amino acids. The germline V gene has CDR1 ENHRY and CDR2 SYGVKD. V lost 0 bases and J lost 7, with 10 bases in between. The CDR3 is CAISESRESQPQHF. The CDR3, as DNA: TGTGCCATCAGTGAGTCAAGGGAGTCCCAGCCCCAGCATTTT.

CDR3 residues: CASSFHSNRDMNTEAFF. In DNA form, the CDR3 reads TGCGCCAGCAGTTTCCACTCCAACAGGGATATGAACACTGAAGCTTTCTTT. This sequence joins TRBV5-1 and TRBJ1-1; D is perhaps TRBD1 (6 bases). Between the trimmed V and J ends, which lost 5 bases and 0 bases, there was a span of 20 bases. The CDR3 loop spans 17 amino acids. Germline CDR1 reads SGHRS; CDR2 reads YFSETQ.

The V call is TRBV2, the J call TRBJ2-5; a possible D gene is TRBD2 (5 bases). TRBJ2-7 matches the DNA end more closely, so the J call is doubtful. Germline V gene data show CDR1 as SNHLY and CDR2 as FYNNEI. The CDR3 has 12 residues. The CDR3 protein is CASSRGLYEQYF. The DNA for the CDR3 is TGTGCCAGCAGCCGGGGTCTCTACGAGCAGTACTTC.

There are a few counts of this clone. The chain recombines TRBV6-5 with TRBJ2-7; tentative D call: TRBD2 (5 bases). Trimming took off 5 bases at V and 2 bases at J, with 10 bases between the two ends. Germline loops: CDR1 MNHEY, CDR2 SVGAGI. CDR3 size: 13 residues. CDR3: CASSADGTYEQYF. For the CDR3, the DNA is TGTGCCAGCAGTGCGGACGGGACCTACGAGCAGTACTTC.